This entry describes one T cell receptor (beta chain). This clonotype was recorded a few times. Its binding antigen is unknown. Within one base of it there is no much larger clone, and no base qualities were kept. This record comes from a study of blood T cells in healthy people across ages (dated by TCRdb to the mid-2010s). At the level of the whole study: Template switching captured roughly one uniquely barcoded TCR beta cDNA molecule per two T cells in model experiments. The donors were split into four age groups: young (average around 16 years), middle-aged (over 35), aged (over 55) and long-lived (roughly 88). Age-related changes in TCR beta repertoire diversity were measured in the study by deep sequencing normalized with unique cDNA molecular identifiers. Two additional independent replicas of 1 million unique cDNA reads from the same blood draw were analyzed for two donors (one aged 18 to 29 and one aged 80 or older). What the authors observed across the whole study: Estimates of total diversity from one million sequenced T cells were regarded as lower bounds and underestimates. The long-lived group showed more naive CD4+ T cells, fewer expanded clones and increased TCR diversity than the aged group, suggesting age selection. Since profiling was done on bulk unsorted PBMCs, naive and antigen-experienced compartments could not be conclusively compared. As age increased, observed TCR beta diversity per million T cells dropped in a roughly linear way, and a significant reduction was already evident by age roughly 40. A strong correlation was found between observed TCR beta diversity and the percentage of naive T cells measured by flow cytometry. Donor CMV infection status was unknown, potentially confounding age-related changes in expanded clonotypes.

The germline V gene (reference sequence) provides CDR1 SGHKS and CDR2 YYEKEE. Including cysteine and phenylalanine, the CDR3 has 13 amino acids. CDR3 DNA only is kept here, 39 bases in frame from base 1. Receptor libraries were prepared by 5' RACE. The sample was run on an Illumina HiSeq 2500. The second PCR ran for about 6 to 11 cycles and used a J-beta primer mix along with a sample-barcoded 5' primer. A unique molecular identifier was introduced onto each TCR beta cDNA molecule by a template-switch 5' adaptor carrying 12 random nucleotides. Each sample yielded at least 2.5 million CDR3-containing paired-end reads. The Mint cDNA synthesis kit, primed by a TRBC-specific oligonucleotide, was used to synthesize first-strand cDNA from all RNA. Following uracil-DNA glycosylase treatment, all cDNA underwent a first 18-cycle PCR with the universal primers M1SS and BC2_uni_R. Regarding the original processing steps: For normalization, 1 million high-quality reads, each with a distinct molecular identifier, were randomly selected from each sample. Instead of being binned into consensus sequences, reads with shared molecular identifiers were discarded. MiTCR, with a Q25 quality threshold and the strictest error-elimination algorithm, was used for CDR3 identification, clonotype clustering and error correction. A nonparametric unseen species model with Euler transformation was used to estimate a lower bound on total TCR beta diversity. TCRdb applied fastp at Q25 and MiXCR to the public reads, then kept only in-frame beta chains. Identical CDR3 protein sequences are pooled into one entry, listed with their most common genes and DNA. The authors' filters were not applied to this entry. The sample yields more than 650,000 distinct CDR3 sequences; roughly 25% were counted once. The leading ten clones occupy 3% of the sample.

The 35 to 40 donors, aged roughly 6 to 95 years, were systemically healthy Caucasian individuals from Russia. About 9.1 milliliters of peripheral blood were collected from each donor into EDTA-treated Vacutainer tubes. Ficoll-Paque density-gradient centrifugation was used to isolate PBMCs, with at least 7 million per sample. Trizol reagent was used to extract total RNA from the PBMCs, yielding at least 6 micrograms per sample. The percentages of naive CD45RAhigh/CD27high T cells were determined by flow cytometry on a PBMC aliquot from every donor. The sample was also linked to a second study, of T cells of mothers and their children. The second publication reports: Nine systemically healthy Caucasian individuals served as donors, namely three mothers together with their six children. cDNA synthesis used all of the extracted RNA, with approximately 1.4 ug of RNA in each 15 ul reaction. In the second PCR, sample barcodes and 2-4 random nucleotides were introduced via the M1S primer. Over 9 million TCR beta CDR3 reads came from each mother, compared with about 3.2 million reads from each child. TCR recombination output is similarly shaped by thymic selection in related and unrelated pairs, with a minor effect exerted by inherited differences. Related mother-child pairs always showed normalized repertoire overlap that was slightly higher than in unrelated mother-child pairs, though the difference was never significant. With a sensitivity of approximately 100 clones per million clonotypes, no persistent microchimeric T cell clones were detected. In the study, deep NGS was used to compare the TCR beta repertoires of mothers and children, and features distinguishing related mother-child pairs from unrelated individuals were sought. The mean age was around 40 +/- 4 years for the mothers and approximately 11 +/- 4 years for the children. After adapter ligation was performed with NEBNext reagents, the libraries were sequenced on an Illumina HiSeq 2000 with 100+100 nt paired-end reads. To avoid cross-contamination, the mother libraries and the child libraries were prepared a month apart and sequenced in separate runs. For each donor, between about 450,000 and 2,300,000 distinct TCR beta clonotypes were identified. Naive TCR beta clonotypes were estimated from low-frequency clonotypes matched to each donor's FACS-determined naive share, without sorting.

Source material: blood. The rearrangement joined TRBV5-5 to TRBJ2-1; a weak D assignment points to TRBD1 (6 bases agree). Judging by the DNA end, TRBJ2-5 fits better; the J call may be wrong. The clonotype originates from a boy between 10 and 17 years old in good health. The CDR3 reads CASSFWQGETQYF. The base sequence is TGTGCCAGCAGCTTCTGGCAGGGGGAGACCCAGTACTTC.